Listed below are T cell receptor beta chains from one sample, sequenced in a study of neoadjuvant nivolumab and ipilimumab in lung cancer. The table came from immunoSEQ multiplex PCR; TCRdb's copy has only in-frame clones and leaves some out. The sample holds 13,000 or so clones; about 94% are singletons and the top ten take 2.5% to 3%. The sequenced sample was peripheral blood, obtained after neoadjuvant nivolumab, alone or with ipilimumab, at or shortly before surgery. Receptors were obtained from an adult with non-small cell lung cancer. CDR3s include the opening cysteine and the closing phenylalanine or tryptophan. Each record gives: J gene, D gene, clone size, V gene, CDR3 protein, CDR3 DNA. The D gene is left open where the match is weak. Size values are once, few and many counts, or a class for expanded clones, and some rows have none.

TRBJ2-7 TRBD2 . TRBV6-5 CASSLDRGEDYEQYF TGTGCCAGCTCCCTCGACCGGGGGGAAGACTACGAGCAGTACTTC
TRBJ2-2 . . TRBV4-1 CASSTSVQGTGELFF TGCGCCAGCAGCACCTCTGTACAGGGCACCGGGGAGCTGTTTTTT
TRBJ1-2 . . TRBV5-8 CASRQRQATNYGYTF TGTGCCAGCAGACAGAGACAGGCAACAAACTATGGCTACACCTTC
TRBJ2-2 TRBD2 . TRBV11-3 CASSASGRTGELFF TGTGCCAGCAGCGCTAGCGGGAGGACCGGGGAGCTGTTTTTT
TRBJ1-1 . . TRBV28 CASSLFRAEAFF TGTGCCAGCAGTTTATTTCGGGCCGAAGCTTTCTTT
TRBJ2-5 . . TRBV7-9 CAGGEETQYF TGTGCCGGTGGGGAGGAGACCCAGTACTTC
TRBJ2-7 TRBD1 once TRBV7-9 CASSQTGDEQYF TGTGCCAGCAGTCAAACAGGGGACGAGCAGTACTTC
TRBJ2-1 TRBD1 . TRBV18 CASSREDRVNEQFF TGTGCCAGCTCACGAGAGGACAGGGTCAATGAGCAGTTCTTC
TRBJ2-7 TRBD2 . TRBV6-5 CASSSQLAGAGEQYF TGTGCCAGCAGTTCCCAACTAGCGGGAGCGGGAGAGCAGTACTTC
TRBJ2-1 TRBD2 . TRBV7-2 CASSLSSSGIYEQFF TGTGCCAGCAGCTTAAGTTCTAGCGGGATCTATGAGCAGTTCTTC
TRBJ2-3 TRBD1 . TRBV10-3 CAITPGQEDTQYF TGTGCCATTACCCCGGGACAGGAGGATACGCAGTATTTT
TRBJ2-7 TRBD2 . TRBV29-1 CSVASGLSYEQYF TGCAGCGTTGCTAGCGGACTCTCCTACGAGCAGTACTTC
TRBJ2-3 TRBD2 . TRBV11-3 CASSRDSGRAGDTQYF TGTGCCAGCAGCCGCGATAGCGGGAGGGCTGGAGATACGCAGTATTTT
TRBJ2-1 TRBD2 . TRBV28 CASSPRDRLLAGYNEQFF TGTGCCAGCAGTCCCCGTGACCGATTACTAGCGGGGTACAATGAGCAGTTCTTC
TRBJ2-7 . . TRBV30 CAWGRGWQNSYEQYF TGTGCCTGGGGCAGGGGATGGCAGAACTCCTACGAGCAGTACTTC
TRBJ2-5 TRBD1 once TRBV18 CASSPSLGQGQETQYF TGTGCCAGCTCACCATCCCTGGGACAGGGTCAAGAGACCCAGTACTTC
TRBJ2-1 . . TRBV11-3 CASSSRGDPTNEQFF TGTGCCAGCAGCTCGAGAGGGGACCCCACTAATGAGCAGTTCTTC
TRBJ2-4 . . TRBV9 CASSTPVGAKNIQYF TGTGCCAGCAGCACCCCAGTGGGAGCCAAAAACATTCAGTACTTC
TRBJ2-7 . . TRBV7-9 CASSISAFSYEQYF TGTGCCAGCTCTATTAGCGCGTTCTCCTACGAGCAGTACTTC
TRBJ1-2 TRBD1 once TRBV13 CASSLGDRGYGYTF TGTGCCAGCAGCTTAGGGGACAGGGGGTATGGCTACACCTTC
TRBJ2-1 . . TRBV9 CASSVVTTGGEQFF TGTGCCAGCAGCGTAGTGACTACTGGAGGGGAGCAGTTCTTC
TRBJ1-4 . . TRBV5-1 CASSLDVGAEPLEKLFF TGCGCCAGCAGCTTGGATGTAGGGGCAGAGCCACTTGAAAAACTGTTTTTT
TRBJ1-1 . . TRBV7-2 CASSLGGSQREAFF TGTGCCAGCAGCTTAGGTGGGTCCCAACGTGAAGCTTTCTTT
TRBJ2-1 TRBD2 . TRBV7-2 CASSLVYAGGAYNEQFF TGTGCCAGCAGCTTAGTGTATGCGGGAGGAGCCTACAATGAGCAGTTCTTC
TRBJ1-1 . . TRBV5-6 CASSLFTSGIGAEAFF TGTGCCAGCAGCTTGTTTACCTCGGGGATAGGGGCTGAAGCTTTCTTT